This TCR beta chain was recovered during a study of regulatory T cells in long-lasting Graves disease (dated by TCRdb to the early 2020s). Regarding the complete study: Persistent Graves' disease was defined as persistently positive TSH receptor autoantibodies together with antithyroid drug treatment for over 5 years. Peripheral blood TCR sequencing and RNA sequencing compared persistent Graves' disease patients with newly diagnosed Graves' disease patients. The study was conducted in China and was registered as a clinical trial. A total of around 35 samples underwent TCR sequencing: approximately 13 from persistent and around 20 from newly diagnosed Graves' disease patients. On average, persistent Graves' disease patients in the clinical cohort had been on antithyroid drugs for around ten years.

V loses 2 bases of germline sequence and J loses 1 base, and the interval between the two ends is 11 bases. CDR1 and CDR2 are read off the germline V gene (reference sequence) as LNHNV and YYDKDF. From cysteine to phenylalanine, the CDR3 is 15 amino acids long. The kept DNA is CDR3 alone, 45 bases in frame from the first base. General findings and caveats noted by the study authors: Because the primary lesion, thyroid tissue, could not be accessed, the study looked at peripheral blood alone. More public clonotypes were shared among persistent patients (under 3,000) than among newly diagnosed patients (approximately 930). The authors noted that the small sample size was a limitation that may lower accuracy. Persistent Graves' disease patients showed lower TCR Shannon entropy and fewer highly expanded clones than newly diagnosed patients, suggesting clonal expansion. Sequencing and analysis were limited to the TCR beta chain. Preferential use of TRBV28, TRBJ1-2 and TRBJ2-5 was observed in persistent disease, whereas TRBV20-1 and TRBJ2-1 were favored in newly diagnosed disease.

The time point label corresponds to: persistent/refractory GD, antithyroid drugs over 5 years with positive TRAb. For both TCR sequencing and RNA sequencing, RNA was extracted from PBMCs using TRIzol. The diagnosis of Graves' disease followed American Thyroid Association guidelines. Recruitment of patients was carried out at an endocrinology department in Xi'an, China. Each patient gave around 9.2 milliliters of peripheral blood, collected in an EDTA anticoagulant tube. Ficoll Paque Plus density gradient separation was used to isolate PBMCs, and no additional T cell sorting was done. An Agilent 2100 Bioanalyzer and agarose gel were used to check RNA quality, while a NanoDrop 2000 measured RNA concentration. This clonotype was observed at least ten times. No cognate antigen has been identified for it. No per-base quality is available; no much larger clone lies one base away. The receptor library was made with multiplex PCR. Sequenced using an Illumina HiSeq 4000. CDR3 regions were amplified by Arm-PCR with iRepertoire HTBI primers to construct TCR beta libraries. Gel purification was performed on PCR products prior to sequencing. On the authors' methods: Across samples, 60 to 75 TRBV and 13 to 15 TRBJ segments were identified and used for gene usage analysis of CDR3 amino acid clonotypes. COPE and FqMerger were used to merge filtered high-quality paired reads into contigs. BLAST was used to align contigs to IMGT TRBV, TRBD and TRBJ reference genes, and CDR3 was defined according to IMGT. Clonotypes above 0.1% frequency were classified as highly expanded clones. Shannon entropy served as the measure of repertoire diversity, while the Gini coefficient captured V-J evenness. A clonotype found in more than one individual was treated as public. Using fastp at Q25 and MiXCR, TCRdb reprocessed the public reads and kept productive beta chains. Each CDR3 protein gets just one entry, which takes the most common genes and DNA from the rows behind it. The V and J calls and clone size come from TCRdb's table, not from the authors' own analysis. Recorded for this sample are 300,000 to 500,000 distinct CDR3 sequences; around 21% of them occurred a single time. The ten top clones hold less than 25% of the sample.

This clonotype originated in a female donor with Graves disease. The specimen was peripheral blood mononuclear cells (PBMCs), collected when the disease was refractory, from a patient treated with antithyroid drugs. The rearranged chain carries TRBV15 and TRBJ1-1, with no confident D gene call. This receptor has the CDR3 CATSRQTPGNTEAFF. The sequenced DNA is TGTGCCACCAGCAGACAAACCCCAGGGAACACTGAAGCTTTCTTT.